This is a list of T cell receptor beta chains from one sample in a study of cytomegalovirus exposure and HLA in healthy donors. Assay used: immunoSEQ multiplex PCR; TCRdb lists only in-frame clones, some missing. The data hold approximately 210,000 clones, with about 89% observed a single time. The sample taken for sequencing was PBMCs. The receptor set was obtained from a man aged 25-45 years in good health and CMV-seronegative. The conserved cysteine and the conserved F or W are not part of the CDR3 here. The order of the fields is V gene, clone size, CDR3 protein. Rows give clone size only sometimes, using once, few, many, or a class for an expanded clone.

TRBV25-1	once	ASSEWGLAGADTQY
TRBV9	once	ASSVVPSGRSTDTQY
TRBV5-6	once	ASSLGGGLTDTQY
TRBV11-1	few	ASSLEGITEAF
TRBV7-2	once	ASSPDRGSYEQY
TRBV6-4	.	ASSESGGSRGYT
TRBV11-3	.	ASSSRTGGNTGELF
TRBV6-4	.	AGLISGSPNEKLF
TRBV5-6	.	ASSLLRGLSTDTQY
TRBV27	.	ASSPTGIRAPGNGKLF
TRBV6-6	.	ASSTPGLASYEQY
TRBV4-3	few	ASSQDTQPGRAIGELF
TRBV15	few	ATFQAGPLT
TRBV7-9	.	ASSLSSGGASEQF
TRBV5-4	.	ASSLSKLAGGTGELF
TRBV19	.	ASSDAQGALAF
TRBV11-2	.	ASSARAPGQAMYGYT
TRBV7-9	.	ASSAKPGQGADTQY
TRBV18	.	ASSPLGGYEQY
TRBV18	.	ASTSLTDSYNEQF
TRBV10-2	.	ASSESGGSGNTIY
TRBV18	once	ASSPSGGEQF